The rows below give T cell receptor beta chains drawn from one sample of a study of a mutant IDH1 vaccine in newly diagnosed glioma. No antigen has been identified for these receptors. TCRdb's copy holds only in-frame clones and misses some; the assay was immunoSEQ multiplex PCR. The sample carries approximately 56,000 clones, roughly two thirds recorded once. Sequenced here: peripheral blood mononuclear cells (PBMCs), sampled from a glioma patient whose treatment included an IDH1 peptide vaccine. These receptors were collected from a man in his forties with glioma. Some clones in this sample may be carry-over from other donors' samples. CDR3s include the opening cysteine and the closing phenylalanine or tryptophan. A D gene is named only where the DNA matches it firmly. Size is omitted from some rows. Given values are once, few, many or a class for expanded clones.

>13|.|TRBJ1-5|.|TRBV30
TGTGCCTGGAGTACAGGCTCATGGCAGCCCCAGCATTTT
CAWSTGSWQPQHF
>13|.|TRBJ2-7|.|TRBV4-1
TGCGCCAGCAGCCCCGGACGGGGTGACGAGCAGTACTTC
CASSPGRGDEQYF
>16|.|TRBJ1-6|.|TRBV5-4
TGTGCCAGCAGCCCTGGACTGAGCTCCTATAATTCACCCCTCCACTTT
CASSPGLSSYNSPLHF
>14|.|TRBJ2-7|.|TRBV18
TGTGCCAGCTCACCTTCTCAGGGGAATCGGGAGCAGTACTTC
CASSPSQGNREQYF
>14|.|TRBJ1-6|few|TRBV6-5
TGTGCCAGCAGTCTTAAGGAGGGGAATTCACCCCTCCACTTT
CASSLKEGNSPLHF
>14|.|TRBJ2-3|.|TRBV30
TGTGCCTGGAGCTTTAGCGGTTTCACAGATACGCAGTATTTT
CAWSFSGFTDTQYF
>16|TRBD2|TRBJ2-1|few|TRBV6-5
TGTGCCAGCAGTTACGGAGGTAGCGGGGTCCACAATGAGCAGTTCTTC
CASSYGGSGVHNEQFF
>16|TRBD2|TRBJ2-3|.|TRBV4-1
TGCGCCAGCAGCCAGAGACTAAGCGGGGGGTCAGATACGCAGTATTTT
CASSQRLSGGSDTQYF
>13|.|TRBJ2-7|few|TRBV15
TGTGCCACCAGCAGGGACCGGGTTCAGGGGCAGTACTTC
CATSRDRVQGQYF
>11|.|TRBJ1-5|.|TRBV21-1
TGTGCCAGCAGCAAGGATCAGCCCCAGCATTTT
CASSKDQPQHF
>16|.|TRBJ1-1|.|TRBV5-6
TGTGCCAGCAGCTTGTTGGCGGCAAATTTGAACACTGAAGCTTTCTTT
CASSLLAANLNTEAFF
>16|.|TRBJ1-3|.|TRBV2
TGTGCCAGCAGTGAACGGGGGGAACTCTCTGGAAACACCATATATTTT
CASSERGELSGNTIYF
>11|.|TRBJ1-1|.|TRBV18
TGTGCCAGCTCACCGGGTTCAGGAGCTTTCTTT
CASSPGSGAFF
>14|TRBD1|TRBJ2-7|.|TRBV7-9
TGTGCCAGCAGCTTGGCCGGGACAGGGGACGAGCAGTACTTC
CASSLAGTGDEQYF
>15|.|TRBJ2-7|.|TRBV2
TGTGCCAGCAGCCCAAGCGGGACAGCAGCCTACGAGCAGTACTTC
CASSPSGTAAYEQYF
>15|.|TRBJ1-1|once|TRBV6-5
TGTGCCAGCAGCCCCCCCGGACAACAGAACACTGAAGCTTTCTTT
CASSPPGQQNTEAFF
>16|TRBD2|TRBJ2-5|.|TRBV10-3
TGTGCCATCAGTGAATTTAGCGGGGGAGCACAAGAGACCCAGTACTTC
CAISEFSGGAQETQYF
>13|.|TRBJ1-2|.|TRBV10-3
TGTGCCATCAGTGAAGGGCAGGGTTATGGCTACACCTTC
CAISEGQGYGYTF
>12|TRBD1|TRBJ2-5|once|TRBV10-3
TGTGCCATCAGTACAGGGGTGGAAACCCAGTACTTC
CAISTGVETQYF
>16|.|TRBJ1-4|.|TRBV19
TGTGCCAGTAGTCCGACGGTAGCGGTCCTTCATGAAAAACTGTTTTTT
CASSPTVAVLHEKLFF
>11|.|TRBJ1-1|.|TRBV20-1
TGCAGTGCCCCAGGGTTCACTGAAGCTTTCTTT
CSAPGFTEAFF
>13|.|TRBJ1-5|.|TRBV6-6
TGTGCCAGCAGTGACGGAGGGGATCAGCCCCAGCATTTT
CASSDGGDQPQHF
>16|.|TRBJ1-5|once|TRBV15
TGTGCCACCAGCAGAGATCGGTTGGGGGGAACGGGGCCCCAGCATTTT
CATSRDRLGGTGPQHF
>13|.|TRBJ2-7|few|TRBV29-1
TGCAGCGTTGAAATGCAGTTCTCCTACGAGCAGTACTTC
CSVEMQFSYEQYF
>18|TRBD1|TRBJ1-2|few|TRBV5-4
TGTGCCAGCAGCGCCGTTACCGCCCGGGACAGAAGAGTCCATGGCTACACCTTC
CASSAVTARDRRVHGYTF
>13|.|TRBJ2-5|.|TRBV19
TGTGCCAGCCGTCCGGGACCGAGGGAGACCCAGTACTTC
CASRPGPRETQYF
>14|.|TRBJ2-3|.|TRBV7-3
TGTGCCAGCAGCTTAGGTTGGGGTCCAGATACGCAGTATTTT
CASSLGWGPDTQYF
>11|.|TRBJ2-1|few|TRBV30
TGTGCCTGGAATCGGGTGAATGAGCAGTTCTTC
CAWNRVNEQFF
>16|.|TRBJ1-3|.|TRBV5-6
TGTGCCAGCAGCTCAGGAGGACTGTACTCTGGAAACACCATATATTTT
CASSSGGLYSGNTIYF
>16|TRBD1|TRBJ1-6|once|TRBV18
TGTGCCAGCTCGGTCCGGGACAGGGTTTTGAATTCACCCCTCCACTTT
CASSVRDRVLNSPLHF
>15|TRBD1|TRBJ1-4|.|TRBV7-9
TGTGCCAGCAGCTTGACGGGACAGGGTGGTGAAAAACTGTTTTTT
CASSLTGQGGEKLFF
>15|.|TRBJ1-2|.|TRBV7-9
TGTGCCAGCAGCTTCGACAGTAGTTGGGGCTATGGCTACACCTTC
CASSFDSSWGYGYTF
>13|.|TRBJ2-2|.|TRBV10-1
TGCGCCACCCAACTGGGAACAACCGGGGAGCTGTTTTTT
CATQLGTTGELFF
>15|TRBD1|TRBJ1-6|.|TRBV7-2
TGTGCCAGCAGCCTAATGACAGGGCCCCAAGTTACCCTCCACTTT
CASSLMTGPQVTLHF
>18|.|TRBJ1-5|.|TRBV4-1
TGCGCCAGCAGCCAAGGGGTCGGTCGGGGAGGGGTCAATCAGCCCCAGCATTTT
CASSQGVGRGGVNQPQHF
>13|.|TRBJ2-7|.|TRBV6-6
TGTGCCAGCAGTTTCTCGACCGGCTACGAGCAGTACTTC
CASSFSTGYEQYF
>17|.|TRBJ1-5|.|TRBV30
TGTGCCTGGAGTGTAAATTCAGGCATTTATAGCAATCAGCCCCAGCATTTT
CAWSVNSGIYSNQPQHF
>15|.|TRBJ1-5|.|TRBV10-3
TGTGCCATCATTCCAACCCGGGACCGCAATACGCCCCAGCATTTT
CAIIPTRDRNTPQHF
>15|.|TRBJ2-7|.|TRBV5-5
TGTGCCAGCAGCTTGCTCGATCCAGGAACCTACGAGCAGTACTTC
CASSLLDPGTYEQYF
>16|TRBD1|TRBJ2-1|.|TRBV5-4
TGTGCCAGCAGCTTGGGGGGGACAGCGGCCTACAATGAGCAGTTCTTC
CASSLGGTAAYNEQFF
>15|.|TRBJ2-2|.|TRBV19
TGTGCCAGTATTCGGGGACGTTCGAACACCGGGGAGCTGTTTTTT
CASIRGRSNTGELFF
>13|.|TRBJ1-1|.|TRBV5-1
TGCGCCAGCACCCTGGGATTGAACACTGAAGCTTTCTTT
CASTLGLNTEAFF
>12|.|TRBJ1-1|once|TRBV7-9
TGTGCCAGCAGCTCCGAGTCCGGTGGGGCTTTCTTT
CASSSESGGAFF
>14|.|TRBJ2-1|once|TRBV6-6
TGTGCCAGCAGTGAGACTAGGACCTACAATGAGCAGTTCTTC
CASSETRTYNEQFF
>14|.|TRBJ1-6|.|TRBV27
TGTGCCAGCAGTTTAGGGGGAGGCGATTCACCCCTCCACTTT
CASSLGGGDSPLHF
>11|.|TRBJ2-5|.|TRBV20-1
TGCAGTGCGGGCCGCAGGGAGACCCAGTACTTC
CSAGRRETQYF
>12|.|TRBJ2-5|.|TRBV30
TGTGCCTGGAGTGTTGGGCAAGAGACCCAGTACTTC
CAWSVGQETQYF
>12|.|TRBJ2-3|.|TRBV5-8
TGTGCCAGCAGCTGGGACACAGATACGCAGTATTTT
CASSWDTDTQYF
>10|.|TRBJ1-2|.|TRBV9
TGTGCCAGGGCTATCGGTGGCTACACCTTC
CARAIGGYTF
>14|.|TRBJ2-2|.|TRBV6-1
TGTGCCAGCAGGAGACGTGGGGATGCCGGGGAGCTGTTTTTT
CASRRRGDAGELFF
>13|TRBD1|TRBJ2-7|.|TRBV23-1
TGCGCCAGCAGCTGCGCAGGGGGATACGAGCAGTACTTC
CASSCAGGYEQYF
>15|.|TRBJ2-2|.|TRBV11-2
TGTGCCAGCAGCTTATGGGTCTCGAACACCGGGGAGCTGTTTTTT
CASSLWVSNTGELFF
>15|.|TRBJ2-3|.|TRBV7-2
TGTGCCAGCAGCTTAGAACCTAGAAGCACAGATACGCAGTATTTT
CASSLEPRSTDTQYF